One and the same sample provided the 26 T cell receptor beta chains below, sequenced in a study of blood T cell repertoires in COVID-19. Here immunoSEQ multiplex PCR was the method, and the copy in TCRdb shows in-frame clones only, minus some. Of 250,000 to 300,000 clones listed, 75% to 90% are singletons. The sample was PBMCs or T cells enriched from blood (not recorded which). The receptors shown here come from a man aged 40-50 years who had recovered from COVID-19.

The sample holds one count of this clone. V gene TRBV29-1 combines with J gene TRBJ2-7; TRBD1 matches at 10 bases. V trimming: 6 bases; J trimming: 3 bases; junction bases outside the gene matches: 5. This CDR3 is built from 13 residues. Germline CDR1 reads SQVTM; CDR2 reads ANQGSEA. In DNA, the CDR3 is TGCAGCGTAACCGGGACAGGGGACTACGAGCAGTACTTC. Translation gives CSVTGTGDYEQYF.

The chain combines TRBV2 with TRBJ2-7; D gene ambiguous. Between the trimmed V and J ends, which lost 2 bases and 4 bases, there was a span of 3 bases. Looked up from germline, CDR1 is SNHLY and CDR2 is FYNNEI. The CDR3 has 11 residues. CDR3 DNA: TGTGCCAGCAGTGAACCTTACGAGCAGTACTTC. It specifies CASSEPYEQYF.

In this sample, this clone turned up once. The chain combines TRBV27 with TRBJ2-2, with D possibly TRBD1 on 6 matching bases. The CDR3 sequence is 14 residues long. The germline gives CDR1 MNHEY, CDR2 SMNVEV (reference sequence). Trimming cost V 1 base and J 7 bases, with 10 bases left between them. CDR3 amino acids: CASSLWSGVGELFF. CDR3 in DNA: TGTGCCAGCAGTTTATGGTCAGGGGTCGGGGAGCTGTTTTTT.

The J gene is TRBJ2-7, the V gene TRBV11-2, with TRBD2 identical over 8 bases. The CDR3 spans 13 residues. V was clipped by 8 bases and J by 4 bases; unmatched bases: 7. CDR1 is SGHAT and CDR2 is FQNNGV in the germline V gene. CDR3 nucleotides: TGTGCCAGCTCGGGGGGGCGCCGATACGAGCAGTACTTC. Its translation: CASSGGRRYEQYF.

V usage is TRBV5-6 and J usage is TRBJ1-6, with 8 nucleotides matching TRBD1. CDR1 is SGHDT and CDR2 is YYEEEE in the germline V gene. V lost 3 bases and J lost 7; bases outside the gene matches: 9. CDR3 length: 16 amino acids. CDR3: CASSWTGLAGNSPLHF. The CDR3 region has the DNA TGTGCCAGCAGCTGGACAGGGCTAGCGGGGAATTCACCCCTCCACTTT.

A few counts support this clone. The chain carries TRBV19 and TRBJ2-2; no reliable D call. V was shortened by 0 bases and J by 6 bases, with 11 bases between the two germline ends. Per the germline V gene, CDR1 is LNHDA and CDR2 is SQIVND (reference sequence). The CDR3 runs to 15 residues. The CDR3 region has the DNA TGTGCCAGTAGTATAGATCTTGAGAGGCCCGGGGAGCTGTTTTTT. Protein product: CASSIDLERPGELFF.

V is TRBV11-2 and J is TRBJ1-3; a weak D match, TRBD1 (5 bases). Per germline, CDR1 SGHAT and CDR2 FQNNGV. Deletions cut 1 base from V and 4 bases from J, with 8 bases between. CDR3 length equals 14 residues. The CDR3 DNA sequence: TGTGCCAGCAGCTTAGGACAGCAAGGAAACACCATATATTTT. As protein: CASSLGQQGNTIYF.

Worth noting for this clone: This CDR3 is also generated by other DNA sequences in the sample. This sequence joins TRBV27 and TRBJ1-6; D remains ambiguous. Germline CDR1 MNHEY, CDR2 SMNVEV (reference sequence). V was cut by 3 bases and J by 7 bases, with 10 bases left in between. This CDR3 region has 14 residues. The CDR3 DNA reads TGTGCCAGCAGTTTCCGGGGAGGAAATTCACCCCTCCACTTT. It codes for CASSFRGGNSPLHF.

The rearrangement links TRBV11-2 to TRBJ2-7, with TRBD1 matching over 8 bases. J was trimmed by 4 bases and V by 0 bases; bases with no gene match: 11. The length of the CDR3 is 17 residues. Germline lookup yields CDR1 SGHAT and CDR2 FQNNGV. CDR3 loop: CASSLDTGQGAIYEQYF. The CDR3 DNA is TGTGCCAGCAGCTTAGATACCGGGCAGGGGGCGATATACGAGCAGTACTTC.

The genes are TRBV19 and TRBJ2-6; 10 bases map to TRBD1. The CDR3 contains 19 residues. The V segment lost 1 base and the J segment 0 bases; nucleotides outside the gene matches: 6. From germline, CDR1 is LNHDA and CDR2 SQIVND (reference sequence). In DNA, the CDR3 is TGTGCCAGTAGTATAGGGGACAGGGGAATTTTCTCTGGGGCCAACGTCCTGACTTTC. Its protein product is CASSIGDRGIFSGANVLTF.

This chain links TRBV7-3 with TRBJ2-3; TRBD2 aligns across 9 bases. This CDR3 contains 17 residues. The V gene end was trimmed by 2 bases and the J gene end by 4 bases; junction bases not matched to a gene: 10. In germline, CDR1 is SGHTA, CDR2 FQGTGA. DNA of the CDR3: TGTGCCAGCAGCTTATCATCCTTAGCGGGGGCCCCAGATACGCAGTATTTT. Translated, it gives CASSLSSLAGAPDTQYF.

This clone came up once. This rearrangement joins TRBV6-6 to TRBJ2-1, with 7 positions matching TRBD2. The germline V gene has CDR1 MNHNY and CDR2 SVGAGI (reference sequence). The V segment lost 6 bases and the J segment 8 bases; nucleotides outside the gene matches: 7. There are 13 residues in the CDR3. The DNA of the CDR3 is TGTGCCAGCAGCCTACTAGCGATGGATGAGCAGTTCTTC. The encoded protein is CASSLLAMDEQFF.

J is TRBJ1-6 and V is TRBV2; D may be TRBD1 (6 bases). This CDR3 is 16 amino acids long. V lost 6 bases and J 8 bases, leaving 20 bases between the germline ends. CDR1 and CDR2 (germline): SNHLY, FYNNEI. CDR3 loop: CASSLNRGGVDSPLHF. The CDR3 DNA is TGTGCCAGCAGCCTGAATAGGGGGGGGGTTGATTCACCCCTCCACTTT. The whole variable domain, filled in from reference TRBV2 and TRBJ1-6, reads EPEVTQTPSHQVTQMGQEVILRCVPISNHLYFYWYRQILGQKVEFLVSFYNNEISEKSEIFDDQFSVERPDGSNFTLKIRSTKLEDSAMYFCASSLNRGGVDSPLHFGNGTRLTVT.

This rearrangement joins TRBV7-8 to TRBJ2-7; TRBD2 agrees at 8 bases. This CDR3 is 13 amino acids long. Germline CDR1 reads SGHVS; CDR2 reads FQNEAQ. Trimming took 5 bases from V and 4 from J; bases not matched to a gene: 4. The CDR3 DNA is TGTGCCAGCAGCATCGGGGGGGCTTACGAGCAGTACTTC. Translating gives CASSIGGAYEQYF.

The chain is built from TRBV5-8 and TRBJ2-1; 13 bases map to TRBD2. The CDR3 sequence is 16 residues long. Trimming took 0 bases from V and 4 from J; bases not matched to a gene: 1. Germline values: CDR1 SGHTS, CDR2 YDEGEE. The CDR3 region is CASSLATSGGYNEQFF. The CDR3 coding sequence is TGTGCCAGCAGCTTGGCGACTAGCGGGGGGTACAATGAGCAGTTCTTC.

The chain couples TRBV11-2 to TRBJ2-1; a possible D gene is TRBD2 (6 bases). The germline V gene has CDR1 SGHAT and CDR2 FQNNGV. V shed 6 bases and J shed 10 bases, with 25 bases lying between them. The length of the CDR3 is 16 residues. In DNA, the CDR3 is TGTGCCAGCAGGCGTCTAAGGGAGTGGCGGGAACCAGAGCAGTTCTTC. Its translation is CASRRLREWREPEQFF.

V gene TRBV7-2 combines with J gene TRBJ2-1; TRBD2 matches at 7 bases. CDR3 length equals 15 residues. The V and J ends lost 1 base and 4 bases, in that order; junction bases with no gene match: 4. The germline CDR1 and CDR2 sequences are SGHTA and FQGNSA. As DNA, the CDR3 is TGTGCCAGCAGCTTAGAGCGGGAAACTTACAATGAGCAGTTCTTC. Translated: CASSLERETYNEQFF.

This chain uses TRBV7-6 with TRBJ2-1; 7 positions agree with TRBD2. Germline trimming cut 2 bases from V and 2 bases from J; bases unmatched to any gene: 6. CDR3 length: 16 residues. Germline lookup yields CDR1 SGHVS and CDR2 FNYEAQ. The CDR3 sequence is CASSLRGGSPYNEQFF. CDR3 DNA: TGTGCCAGCAGCTTAAGAGGCGGGAGCCCCTACAATGAGCAGTTCTTC. The complete variable domain, with remaining parts taken from reference TRBV7-6 and TRBJ2-1, reads GAGVSQSPRYKVTKRGQDVALRCDPISGHVSLYWYRQALGQGPEFLTYFNYEAQQDKSGLPNDRFSAERPEGSISTLTIQRTEQRDSAMYRCASSLRGGSPYNEQFFGPGTRLTVL.

The rearrangement uses TRBV2 and TRBJ1-1, with D tentatively TRBD1 (6 bases). Germline lookup yields CDR1 SNHLY and CDR2 FYNNEI. The V and J ends lost 1 base and 3 bases respectively, with 15 bases between them. The CDR3 runs to 16 residues. This chain's CDR3 is CASSEGRGEGDTEAFF. Written as DNA, the CDR3 is TGTGCCAGCAGTGAAGGAAGGGGGGAGGGTGACACTGAAGCTTTCTTT.

The chain recombines TRBV27 with TRBJ2-1; TRBD2 agrees at 7 bases. Trimming at V came to 6 bases and at J to 1 base, leaving 9 bases not matched to a gene. CDR1 and CDR2 from the germline V gene are MNHEY and SMNVEV (reference sequence). The length of the CDR3 is 16 residues. Here the CDR3 DNA reads TGTGCCAGCAGCGGATTAGCGGGCGGTTCCTACAATGAGCAGTTCTTC. Translating gives CASSGLAGGSYNEQFF.

J is TRBJ1-5 and V is TRBV7-2, with 9 nucleotides matching TRBD1. J lost 6 bases, V lost 3 bases, and 9 bases had no gene match. The CDR3 contains 16 residues. CDR1 is SGHTA, CDR2 FQGNSA, per germline. CDR3 in DNA: TGTGCCAGCAGCTTCATGGACAGGGGAATAAGTCAGCCCCAGCATTTT. As protein: CASSFMDRGISQPQHF. Looking up the rest from reference TRBV7-2 and TRBJ1-5 gives the full variable domain: GAGVSQSPSNKVTEKGKDVELRCDPISGHTALYWYRQSLGQGLEFLIYFQGNSAPDKSGLPSDRFSAERTGGSVSTLTIQRTQQEDSAVYLCASSFMDRGISQPQHFGDGTRLSIL.

This rearrangement joins TRBV13 to TRBJ1-2; 12 bases fit TRBD1. The CDR3 has 15 amino acids. The trim removed 5 bases at V and 7 bases at J, leaving 8 bases unmatched. The germline CDR1 and CDR2 sequences are PRHDT and FYEKMQ (reference sequence). Here the CDR3 DNA reads TGTGCCAGCAGCGTAACCGGGACAGGGGGCAGTGGCTACACCTTC. Its translation is CASSVTGTGGSGYTF. Full variable domain (rest looked up from reference TRBV13 and TRBJ1-2): AAGVIQSPRHLIKEKRETATLKCYPIPRHDTVYWYQQGPGQDPQFLISFYEKMQSDKGSIPDRFSAQQFSDYHSELNMSSLELGDSALYFCASSVTGTGGSGYTFGSGTRLTVV.

The V call is TRBV24-1, the J call TRBJ2-1; 9 nucleotides line up with TRBD2. The V gene end was trimmed by 4 bases and the J gene end by 6 bases; junction bases not matched to a gene: 6. Germline values: CDR1 KGHDR, CDR2 SFDVKD. The CDR3 consists of 15 residues. CDR3 amino acids: CATSDQIAGVNEQFF. The DNA of the CDR3 is TGTGCCACCAGTGACCAAATAGCGGGAGTCAATGAGCAGTTCTTC.

The J gene is TRBJ2-7, the V gene TRBV10-1; 9 bases are a match to TRBD2. The V and J ends lost 2 bases and 3 bases, in that order; junction bases with no gene match: 23. The germline CDR1 and CDR2 sequences are WNHNN and SYGVQD (reference sequence). The CDR3 extends over 21 amino acids. CDR3 sequence reads: CASSEQVWEREDSRHNYEQYF. The DNA of the CDR3 is TGCGCCAGCAGTGAGCAAGTATGGGAGCGGGAGGATTCGCGTCACAACTACGAGCAGTACTTC.

The chain joins TRBV19 to TRBJ2-1; 9 bases line up with TRBD2. CDR3 length equals 15 residues. V lost 5 bases to trimming and J lost 8 bases; unmatched junction nucleotides: 10. Per the germline V gene, CDR1 is LNHDA and CDR2 is SQIVND (reference sequence). CDR3 coding DNA: TGTGCCAGTAGTGGGGGCGGGGGGGCCGCCGATGAGCAGTTCTTC. This gives the protein CASSGGGGAADEQFF.

The rearrangement joins TRBV19 to TRBJ1-5; a weak D match, TRBD1 (6 bases). Germline loops: CDR1 LNHDA, CDR2 SQIVND (reference sequence). The V end lost 3 bases, the J end lost 0 bases, and 12 bases lay between the germline ends. The CDR3 loop spans 16 amino acids. The CDR3: CASSIGQGHSNQPQHF. DNA of the CDR3: TGTGCCAGTAGTATTGGCCAGGGGCATAGCAATCAGCCCCAGCATTTT.